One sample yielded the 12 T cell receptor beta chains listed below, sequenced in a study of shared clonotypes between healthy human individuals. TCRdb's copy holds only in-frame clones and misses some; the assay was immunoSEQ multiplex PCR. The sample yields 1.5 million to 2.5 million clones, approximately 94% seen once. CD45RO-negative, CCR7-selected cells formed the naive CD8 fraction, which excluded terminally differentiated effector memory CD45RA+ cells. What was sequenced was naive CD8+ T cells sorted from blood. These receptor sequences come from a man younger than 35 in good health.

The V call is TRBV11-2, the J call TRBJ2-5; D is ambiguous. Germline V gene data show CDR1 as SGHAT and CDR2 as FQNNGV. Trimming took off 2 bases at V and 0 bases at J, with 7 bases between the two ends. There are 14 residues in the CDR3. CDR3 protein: CASSLTAYQETQYF. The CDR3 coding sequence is TGTGCCAGCAGCTTAACAGCGTACCAAGAGACCCAGTACTTC.

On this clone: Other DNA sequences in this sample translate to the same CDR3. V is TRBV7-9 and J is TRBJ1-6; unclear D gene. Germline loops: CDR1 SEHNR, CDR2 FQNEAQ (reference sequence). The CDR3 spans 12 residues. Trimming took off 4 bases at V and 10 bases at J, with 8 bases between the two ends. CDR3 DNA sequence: TGTGCCAGCAGCTCTCAAGGCTCACCCCTCCACTTT. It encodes CASSSQGSPLHF. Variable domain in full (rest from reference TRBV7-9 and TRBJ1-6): DTGVSQNPRHKITKRGQNVTFRCDPISEHNRLYWYRQTLGQGPEFLTYFQNEAQLEKSRLLSDRFSAERPKGSFSTLEIQRTEQGDSAMYLCASSSQGSPLHFGNGTRLTVT.

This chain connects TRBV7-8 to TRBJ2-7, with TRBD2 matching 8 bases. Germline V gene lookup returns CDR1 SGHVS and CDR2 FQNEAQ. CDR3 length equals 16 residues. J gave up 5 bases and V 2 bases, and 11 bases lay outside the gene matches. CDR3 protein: CASSLRLSGEFNEQYF. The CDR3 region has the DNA TGTGCCAGCAGCTTACGGCTTAGCGGGGAATTCAACGAGCAGTACTTC.

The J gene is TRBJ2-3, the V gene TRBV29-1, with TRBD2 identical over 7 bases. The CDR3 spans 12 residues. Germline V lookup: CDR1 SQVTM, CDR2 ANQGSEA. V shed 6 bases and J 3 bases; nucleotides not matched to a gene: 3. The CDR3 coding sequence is TGCAGCGTCGGGACTATAACAGATACGCAGTATTTT. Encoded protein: CSVGTITDTQYF.

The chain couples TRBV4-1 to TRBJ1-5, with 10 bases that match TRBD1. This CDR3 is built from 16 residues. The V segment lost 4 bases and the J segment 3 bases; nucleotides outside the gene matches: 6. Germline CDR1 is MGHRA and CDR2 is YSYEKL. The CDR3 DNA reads TGCGCCAGCAGCCCAAGACAGGGGGCGAACAATCAGCCCCAGCATTTT. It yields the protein CASSPRQGANNQPQHF.

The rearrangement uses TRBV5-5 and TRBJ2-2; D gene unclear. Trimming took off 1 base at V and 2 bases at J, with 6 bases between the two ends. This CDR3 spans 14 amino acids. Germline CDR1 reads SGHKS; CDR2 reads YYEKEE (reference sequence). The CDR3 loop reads CASSLWANTGELFF. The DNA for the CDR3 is TGTGCCAGCAGCTTGTGGGCTAACACCGGGGAGCTGTTTTTT. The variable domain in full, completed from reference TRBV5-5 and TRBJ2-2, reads DAGVTQSPTHLIKTRGQQVTLRCSPISGHKSVSWYQQVLGQGPQFIFQYYEKEERGRGNFPDRFSARQFPNYSSELNVNALLLGDSALYLCASSLWANTGELFFGEGSRLTVL.

CDR3 protein: CASRGLGADTQYF. The DNA for the CDR3 is TGTGCCAGCAGGGGACTAGGGGCAGATACGCAGTATTTT. This sequence joins TRBV27 and TRBJ2-3, with 8 nucleotides matching TRBD2. Trimming removed 6 bases from V and 4 bases from J; junction bases left unmatched: 3. In germline, CDR1 is MNHEY, CDR2 SMNVEV (reference sequence). The CDR3 runs 13 residues.

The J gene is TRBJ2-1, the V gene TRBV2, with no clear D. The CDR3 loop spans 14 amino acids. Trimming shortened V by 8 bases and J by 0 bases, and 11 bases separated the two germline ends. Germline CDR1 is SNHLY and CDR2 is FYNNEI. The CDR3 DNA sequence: TGTGCCAGCCTTGCGGCTTTCTCCTACAATGAGCAGTTCTTC. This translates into CASLAAFSYNEQFF.

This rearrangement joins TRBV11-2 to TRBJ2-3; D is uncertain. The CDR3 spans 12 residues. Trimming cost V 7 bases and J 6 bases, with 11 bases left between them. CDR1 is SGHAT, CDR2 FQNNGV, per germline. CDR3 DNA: TGTGCCAGCACCGATGGGTCGGATACGCAGTATTTT. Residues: CASTDGSDTQYF.

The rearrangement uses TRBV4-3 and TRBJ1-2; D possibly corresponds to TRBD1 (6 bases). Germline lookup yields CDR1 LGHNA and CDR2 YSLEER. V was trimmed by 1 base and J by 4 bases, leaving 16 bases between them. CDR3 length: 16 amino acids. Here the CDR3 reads CASSQVEGVTFYGYTF. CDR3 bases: TGCGCCAGCAGCCAAGTTGAGGGGGTGACTTTCTATGGCTACACCTTC.

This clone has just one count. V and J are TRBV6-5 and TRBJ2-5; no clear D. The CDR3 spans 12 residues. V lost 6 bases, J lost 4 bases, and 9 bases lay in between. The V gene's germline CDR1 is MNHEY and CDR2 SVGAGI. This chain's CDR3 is CASRRDPETQYF. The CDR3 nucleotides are TGTGCCAGCAGACGAGATCCAGAGACCCAGTACTTC.

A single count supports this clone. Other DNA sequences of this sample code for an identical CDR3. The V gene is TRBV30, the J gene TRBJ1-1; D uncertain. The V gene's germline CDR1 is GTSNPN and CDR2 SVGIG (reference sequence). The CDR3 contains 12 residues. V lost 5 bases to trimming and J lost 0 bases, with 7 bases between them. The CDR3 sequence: CAWLGMNTEAFF. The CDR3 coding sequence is TGTGCCTGGCTCGGGATGAACACTGAAGCTTTCTTT.